The next 10 T cell receptor beta chains were all read from a single sample in a study of beta chain features in type 1 diabetes. As every portion of the isolated RNA was reverse transcribed, the sequencing read expressed TCRB transcripts. Sequenced by immunoSEQ multiplex PCR; TCRdb stores in-frame clones only, minus some. Of roughly 400,000 clones detected, approximately 16% appear once; the ten largest clones hold 0.019%. Specimen: naive CD4+ T cells from blood. These receptors came from a woman aged 18-29 years in good health.

The chain recombines TRBV29-1 with TRBJ2-2; 7 bases are shared with TRBD1. V dropped 4 bases and J dropped 6; count of bases not matched to a gene: 5. Germline CDR1 reads SQVTM; CDR2 reads ANQGSEA. The CDR3 sequence is 13 residues long. CDR3: CSVGQGTPGELFF. The DNA for the CDR3 is TGCAGCGTTGGACAGGGCACCCCCGGGGAGCTGTTTTTT.

The chain carries TRBV18 and TRBJ2-7, with 11 bases lining up with TRBD1. The germline CDR1 and CDR2 sequences are KGHSH and LQKENI. V lost 4 bases and J lost 4; bases outside the gene matches: 12. The CDR3 is made up of 17 amino acids. CDR3 sequence: CASSRQTPGQGAYEQYF. Written as DNA, the CDR3 is TGTGCCAGCTCACGCCAGACTCCTGGACAGGGGGCTTACGAGCAGTACTTC.

This chain links TRBV15 with TRBJ2-3; 7 bases are a match to TRBD2. The CDR3 has 15 amino acids. Germline V CDR1 and CDR2: LNHNV, YYDKDF (reference sequence). J was trimmed by 0 bases and V by 3 bases; bases with no gene match: 3. CDR3 loop: CATSSGRTSTDTQYF. The DNA of the CDR3 is TGTGCCACCAGCAGCGGGAGGACTAGCACAGATACGCAGTATTTT.

Concerning this clone itself: The sample holds other DNA sequences that translate to the same CDR3. The V gene is TRBV30, the J gene TRBJ1-1, with D unresolved. V was trimmed by 3 bases and J by 1 base, leaving 6 bases between them. Germline V lookup: CDR1 GTSNPN, CDR2 SVGIG (reference sequence). This CDR3 region has 12 residues. The CDR3 is CAWRRGNTEAFF. CDR3 DNA sequence: TGTGCCTGGAGACGGGGGAACACTGAAGCTTTCTTT.

A word on this clone: This sample also contains other DNA sequences that code for the same CDR3. The chain uses TRBV9 and TRBJ2-5, with D perhaps TRBD1 (5 bases). The V end lost 2 bases, the J end lost 3 bases, and 5 bases lay between the germline ends. This CDR3 spans 12 amino acids. The germline gives CDR1 SGDLS, CDR2 YYNGEE. The DNA of the CDR3 is TGTGCCAGCAGCGTGACAGAAGAGACCCAGTACTTC. Its translation: CASSVTEETQYF.

The J gene is TRBJ2-5, the V gene TRBV9, with 7 bases aligning to TRBD1. J lost 2 bases, V lost 5 bases, and 3 bases had no gene match. The length of the CDR3 is 13 residues. Germline CDR1 and CDR2: SGDLS and YYNGEE. The CDR3 DNA follows: TGTGCCAGCAGGGACAGGAAGCAAGAGACCCAGTACTTC. Translated: CASRDRKQETQYF.

This chain uses TRBV6-5 with TRBJ2-1; a weak D match, TRBD2 (5 bases). The CDR3 length is 13 residues. V was pared by 10 bases and J by 9 bases, with 19 bases between. Germline loops: CDR1 MNHEY, CDR2 SVGAGI. CDR3 protein: CAISEGPVAEQFF. DNA for the CDR3: TGTGCCATCAGCGAGGGCCCAGTGGCTGAGCAGTTCTTC.

This rearrangement joins TRBV5-5 to TRBJ2-7; D is possibly TRBD2 (5 bases). CDR1 and CDR2 (germline): SGHKS, YYEKEE (reference sequence). This CDR3 is 16 amino acids long. Trimming cost V 0 bases and J 0 bases, with 13 bases left between them. The CDR3 DNA reads TGTGCCAGCAGCTTGGCCCCGGGAAGGAGCTCCTACGAGCAGTACTTC. This sequence encodes CASSLAPGRSSYEQYF.

This chain connects TRBV28 to TRBJ2-1; 9 bases map to TRBD1. Germline V CDR1 and CDR2: MDHEN, SYDVKM. Unmatched junction bases numbered 4, after V lost 7 bases and J lost 0 bases. This CDR3 has 15 amino acids. Written as DNA, the CDR3 is TGTGCCAGCACTGAGACAGGGGGCTCCTACAATGAGCAGTTCTTC. Its translation is CASTETGGSYNEQFF.

This clone showed up just a few times. The rearrangement joins TRBV29-1 to TRBJ2-5, with D uncertain. The germline gives CDR1 SQVTM, CDR2 ANQGSEA. V lost 7 bases and J lost 2, with 14 bases in between. The CDR3 loop spans 13 amino acids. The CDR3 spells CSGRRLFQETQYF. The DNA for the CDR3 is TGCAGCGGGCGGCGGCTGTTTCAAGAGACCCAGTACTTC.